This T cell receptor beta chain was sequenced for a study of cytomegalovirus exposure and HLA in healthy donors. Study-wide findings and caveats: HLA-A and HLA-B allele assignments for most subjects were reportedly predicted accurately using TCR beta sequences.

Germline V gene sequence: CDR1 SNHLY, CDR2 FYNNEI. The CDR3 runs 13 residues. Between the trimmed V and J ends, which lost 10 bases and 5 bases, there was a span of 17 bases. A note on this clone: The target antigen is unknown.

Use of 60 Vbeta and 13 Jbeta primers characterized the PCR. TCRdb's copy holds only in-frame clones and misses some; the assay was immunoSEQ multiplex PCR. The table lists about 120,000 clones, 76% of them singletons. The sequence was obtained from a man aged 30-40 years in good health and CMV-seropositive. Sequenced input: PBMCs. The chain links TRBV2 to TRBJ1-1, with D possibly matching TRBD1 (5 bases). CDR3 residues: CATEDKPGTEAFF. CDR3 nucleotide sequence: TGTGCCACCGAGGACAAACCTGGGACTGAAGCTTTCTTT.